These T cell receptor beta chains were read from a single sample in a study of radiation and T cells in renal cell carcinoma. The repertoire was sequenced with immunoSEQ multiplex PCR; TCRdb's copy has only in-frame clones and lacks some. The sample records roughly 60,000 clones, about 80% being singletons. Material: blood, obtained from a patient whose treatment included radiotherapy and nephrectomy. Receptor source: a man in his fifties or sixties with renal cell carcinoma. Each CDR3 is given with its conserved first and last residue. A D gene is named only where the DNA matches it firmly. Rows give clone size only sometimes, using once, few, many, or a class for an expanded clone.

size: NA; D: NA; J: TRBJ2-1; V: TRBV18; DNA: TGTGCCAGCTCACCACCGTACATCACCTACAATGAGCAGTTCTTC; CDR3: CASSPPYITYNEQFF
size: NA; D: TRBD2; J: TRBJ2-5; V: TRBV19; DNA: TGTGCCAGTAGCGGCCTAGCGGCGAGGGAGACCCAGTACTTC; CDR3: CASSGLAARETQYF
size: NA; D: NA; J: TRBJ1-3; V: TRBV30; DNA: TGTGCCTGGAGTAAGGGCTCTGGAAACACCATATATTTT; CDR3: CAWSKGSGNTIYF
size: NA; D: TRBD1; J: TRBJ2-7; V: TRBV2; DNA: TGTGCCAGCAGCTACGGACAGGGCCGTAATGAGCAGTACTTC; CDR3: CASSYGQGRNEQYF
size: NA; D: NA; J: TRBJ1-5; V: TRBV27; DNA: TGTGCCAGCAGTTTATCGGTGAATCGGCCCCAGCATTTT; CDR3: CASSLSVNRPQHF
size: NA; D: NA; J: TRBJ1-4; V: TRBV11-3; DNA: TGTGCCAGCAGCCGGGCCTTGGAAAAACTGTTTTTT; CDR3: CASSRALEKLFF
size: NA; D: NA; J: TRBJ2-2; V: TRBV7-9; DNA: TGTGCCAGCAGCTTAGGAGGAGGGGGCCACGCCGGGGAGCTGTTTTTT; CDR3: CASSLGGGGHAGELFF
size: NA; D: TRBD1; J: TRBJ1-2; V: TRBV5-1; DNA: TGCGCCAGCAGCGCCGGGACAGGGACCATATATGGCTACACCTTC; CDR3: CASSAGTGTIYGYTF
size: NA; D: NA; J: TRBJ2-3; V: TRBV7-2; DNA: TGTGCCAGCAGTCCTCAAGCAGATACGCAGTATTTT; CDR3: CASSPQADTQYF
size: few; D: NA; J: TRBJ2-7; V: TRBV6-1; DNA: TGTGCCAGCATCGACAGCTTCATCCTCTCCTACGAGCAGTACTTC; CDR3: CASIDSFILSYEQYF
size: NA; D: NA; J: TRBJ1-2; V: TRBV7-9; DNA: TGTGCCAGCAGCCCCCCGGGGGTTAACTATGGCTACACCTTC; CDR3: CASSPPGVNYGYTF
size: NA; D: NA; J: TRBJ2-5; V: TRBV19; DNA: TGTGCCAGTAGGGGGAGTCGGGAGACCCAGTACTTC; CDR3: CASRGSRETQYF
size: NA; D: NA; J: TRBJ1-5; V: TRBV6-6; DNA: TGTGCCAGCAGCTTACAGGGTAGGTCGAGCAATCAGCCCCAGCATTTT; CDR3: CASSLQGRSSNQPQHF
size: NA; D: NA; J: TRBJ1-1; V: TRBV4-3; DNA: TGCGCCAGCAGCCAAGAGTACCCCTTGGGGGAAGACGCTGAAGCTTTCTTT; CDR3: CASSQEYPLGEDAEAFF
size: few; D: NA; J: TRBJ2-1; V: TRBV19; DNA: TGTGCCAGTAATGTGGGCGGGTACAATGAGCAGTTCTTC; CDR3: CASNVGGYNEQFF
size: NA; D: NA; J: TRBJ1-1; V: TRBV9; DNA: TGTGCCAGCAGCGTAAATAGCGGGAACACTGAAGCTTTCTTT; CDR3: CASSVNSGNTEAFF
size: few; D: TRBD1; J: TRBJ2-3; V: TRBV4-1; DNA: TGCGCCAGCAGCTTGACAGGGTTAATCACAGATACGCAGTATTTT; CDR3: CASSLTGLITDTQYF
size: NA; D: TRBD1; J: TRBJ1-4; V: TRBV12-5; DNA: TGTGCTAGTGGTTTTTCAGGACAGGGGATGCGGGGTGAAAAACTGTTTTTT; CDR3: CASGFSGQGMRGEKLFF
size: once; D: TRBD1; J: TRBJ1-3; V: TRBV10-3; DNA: TGTGCCATCAGTGAGGCCCCTTCGACAGGGGGAGAAAACACCATATATTTT; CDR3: CAISEAPSTGGENTIYF
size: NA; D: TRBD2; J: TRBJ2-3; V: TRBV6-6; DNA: TGTGCCAGCAGTTACCAACTAGCGGGAGGGACAGATACGCAGTATTTT; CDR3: CASSYQLAGGTDTQYF
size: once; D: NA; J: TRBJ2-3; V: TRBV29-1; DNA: TGCAGCGTTGTCGGACAATTGGCAGATACGCAGTATTTT; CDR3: CSVVGQLADTQYF
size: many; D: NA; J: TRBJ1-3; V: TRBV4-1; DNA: TGCGCCAGCAGCCAAGAGGGACGAAACACCATATATTTT; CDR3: CASSQEGRNTIYF
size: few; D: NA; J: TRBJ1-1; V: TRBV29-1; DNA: TGCAGCGTTGACCACGGTGAAGCTTTCTTT; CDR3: CSVDHGEAFF
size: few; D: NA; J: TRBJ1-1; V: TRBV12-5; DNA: TGTGCTAGTGGCCCACCTAGGAACACTGAAGCTTTCTTT; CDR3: CASGPPRNTEAFF
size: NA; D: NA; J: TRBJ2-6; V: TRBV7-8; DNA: TGTGCCAGCAGCCGGGTGGTCAGCTCTGGGGCCAACGTCCTGACTTTC; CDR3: CASSRVVSSGANVLTF
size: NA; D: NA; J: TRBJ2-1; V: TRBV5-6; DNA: TGTGCCAGCAGCTTGTGGCTAGCGAGCTACAATGAGCAGTTCTTC; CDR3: CASSLWLASYNEQFF
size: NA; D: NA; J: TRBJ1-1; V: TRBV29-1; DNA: TGCAGCGTTCAGGGGTCTATGAACACTGAAGCTTTCTTT; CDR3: CSVQGSMNTEAFF
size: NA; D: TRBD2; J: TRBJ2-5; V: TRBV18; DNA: TGTGCCAGCTCCCGGGGACTAGCGGGGGACGAAGAGACCCAGTACTTC; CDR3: CASSRGLAGDEETQYF
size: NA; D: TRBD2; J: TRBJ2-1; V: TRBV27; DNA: TGTGCCAGCAGTTCAACTAGCGGGAGTTCCTACAATGAGCAGTTCTTC; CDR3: CASSSTSGSSYNEQFF
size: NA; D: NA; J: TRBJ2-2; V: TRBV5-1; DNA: TGCGCCAGCAGCTTGGTTGACCCTCCCACCGGGGAGCTGTTTTTT; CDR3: CASSLVDPPTGELFF
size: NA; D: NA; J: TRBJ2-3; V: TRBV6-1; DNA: TGTGCCAGCGTTTGGGGGGACAGAACCTCAGATACGCAGTATTTT; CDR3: CASVWGDRTSDTQYF
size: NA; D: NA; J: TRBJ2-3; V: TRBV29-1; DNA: TGCAGCGTTGAAGCGGGAACCGTTCAAGGCGGGACAGATACGCAGTATTTT; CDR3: CSVEAGTVQGGTDTQYF
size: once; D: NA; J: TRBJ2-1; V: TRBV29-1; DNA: TGCAGCGTTGAAGACACAGTTGACAATGAGCAGTTCTTC; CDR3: CSVEDTVDNEQFF
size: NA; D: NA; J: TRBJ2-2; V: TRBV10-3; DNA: TGTGCCATCAGTGAACAGGTTACCGGGGAGCTGTTTTTT; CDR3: CAISEQVTGELFF
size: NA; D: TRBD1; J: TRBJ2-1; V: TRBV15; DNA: TGTGCCACCAGCACCCACAGGGGGTTCGGAAACAATGAGCAGTTCTTC; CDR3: CATSTHRGFGNNEQFF
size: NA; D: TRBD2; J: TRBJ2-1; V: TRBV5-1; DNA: TGCGCCAGCAGCTTGGAAGGACTAGCGGGTGTCAATGAGCAGTTCTTC; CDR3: CASSLEGLAGVNEQFF
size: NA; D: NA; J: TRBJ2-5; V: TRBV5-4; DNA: TGTGCCAGCAGCTTGGGACAGCAAGAGACCCAGTACTTC; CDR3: CASSLGQQETQYF